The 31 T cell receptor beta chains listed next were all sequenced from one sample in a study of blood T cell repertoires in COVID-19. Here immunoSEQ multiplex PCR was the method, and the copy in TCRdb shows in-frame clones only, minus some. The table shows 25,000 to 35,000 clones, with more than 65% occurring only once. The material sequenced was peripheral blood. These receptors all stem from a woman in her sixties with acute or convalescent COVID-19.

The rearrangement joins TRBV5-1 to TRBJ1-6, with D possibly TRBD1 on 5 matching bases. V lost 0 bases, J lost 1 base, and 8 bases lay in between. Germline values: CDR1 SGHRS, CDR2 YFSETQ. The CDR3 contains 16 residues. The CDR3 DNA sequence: TGCGCCAGCAGCTTGGTTGGGGGGTCCTATAATTCACCCCTCCACTTT. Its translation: CASSLVGGSYNSPLHF.

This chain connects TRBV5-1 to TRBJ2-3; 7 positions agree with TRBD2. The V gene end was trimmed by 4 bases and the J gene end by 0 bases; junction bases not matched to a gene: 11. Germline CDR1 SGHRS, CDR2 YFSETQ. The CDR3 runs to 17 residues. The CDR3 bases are TGCGCCAGCAGCCGCGGGCGGCAGCGGGACAGCACAGATACGCAGTATTTT. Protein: CASSRGRQRDSTDTQYF.

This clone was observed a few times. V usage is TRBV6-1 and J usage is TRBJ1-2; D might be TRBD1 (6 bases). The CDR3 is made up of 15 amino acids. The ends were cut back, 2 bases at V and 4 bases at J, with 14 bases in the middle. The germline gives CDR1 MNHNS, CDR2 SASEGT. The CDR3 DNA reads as TGTGCCAGCAGTGAATTTAGTCAGGGGACCTATGGCTACACCTTC. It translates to CASSEFSQGTYGYTF.

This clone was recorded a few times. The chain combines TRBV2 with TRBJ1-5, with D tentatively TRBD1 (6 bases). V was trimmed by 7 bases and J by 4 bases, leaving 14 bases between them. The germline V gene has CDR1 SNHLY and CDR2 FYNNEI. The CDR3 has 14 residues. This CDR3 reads CASNRGQPNQPQHF. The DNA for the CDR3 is TGTGCCAGCAACCGGGGACAACCGAATCAGCCCCAGCATTTT. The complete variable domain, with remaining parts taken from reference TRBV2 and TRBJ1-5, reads EPEVTQTPSHQVTQMGQEVILRCVPISNHLYFYWYRQILGQKVEFLVSFYNNEISEKSEIFDDQFSVERPDGSNFTLKIRSTKLEDSAMYFCASNRGQPNQPQHFGDGTRLSIL.

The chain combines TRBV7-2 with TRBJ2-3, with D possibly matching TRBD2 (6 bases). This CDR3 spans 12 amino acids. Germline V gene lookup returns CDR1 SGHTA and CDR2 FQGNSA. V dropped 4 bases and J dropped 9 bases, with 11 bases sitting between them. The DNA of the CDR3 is TGTGCCAGCAGCTCCCAAGGACTAACGCAGTATTTT. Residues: CASSSQGLTQYF.

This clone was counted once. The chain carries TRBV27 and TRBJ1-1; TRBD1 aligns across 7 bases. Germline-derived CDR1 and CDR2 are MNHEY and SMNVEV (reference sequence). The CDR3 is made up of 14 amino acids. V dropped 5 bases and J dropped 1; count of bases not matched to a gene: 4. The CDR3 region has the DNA TGTGCCAGCAGTGGCCACAGGGGGAACACTGAAGCTTTCTTT. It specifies CASSGHRGNTEAFF.

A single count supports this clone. In DNA form, the CDR3 reads TGTGCCAGCAGAAATACAATGGCAGGCAGAGCTTTCTTT. It translates to CASRNTMAGRAFF. The V call is TRBV27, the J call TRBJ1-1; D call uncertain. The CDR3 has 13 amino acids. The V gene's germline CDR1 is MNHEY and CDR2 SMNVEV (reference sequence). Trimming stripped 6 bases from V and 10 bases from J, with 18 bases between.

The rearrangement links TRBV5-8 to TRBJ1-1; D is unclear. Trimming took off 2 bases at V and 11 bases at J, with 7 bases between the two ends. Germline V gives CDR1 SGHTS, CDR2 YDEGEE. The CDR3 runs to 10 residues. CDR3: CASSLLVAFF. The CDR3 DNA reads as TGTGCCAGCAGCTTACTCGTGGCTTTCTTT.

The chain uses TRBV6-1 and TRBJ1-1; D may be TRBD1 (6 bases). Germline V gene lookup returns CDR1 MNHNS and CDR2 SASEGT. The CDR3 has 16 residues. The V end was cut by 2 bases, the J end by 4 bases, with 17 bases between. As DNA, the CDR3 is TGTGCCAGCAGTGAATTGGGGGACATAGGGGTCACTGAAGCTTTCTTT. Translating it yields CASSELGDIGVTEAFF.

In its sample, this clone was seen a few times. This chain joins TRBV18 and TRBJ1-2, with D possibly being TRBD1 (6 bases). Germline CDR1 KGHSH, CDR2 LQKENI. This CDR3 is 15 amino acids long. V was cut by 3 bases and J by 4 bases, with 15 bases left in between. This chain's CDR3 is CASSPSRGESYGYTF. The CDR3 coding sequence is TGTGCCAGCTCACCCTCCAGGGGAGAGAGCTATGGCTACACCTTC.

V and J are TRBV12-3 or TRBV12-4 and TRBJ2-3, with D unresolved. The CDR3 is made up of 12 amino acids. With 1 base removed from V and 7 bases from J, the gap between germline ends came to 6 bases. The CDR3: CASSLGYNTQYF. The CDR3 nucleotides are TGTGCCAGCAGTTTAGGTTATAATACGCAGTATTTT.

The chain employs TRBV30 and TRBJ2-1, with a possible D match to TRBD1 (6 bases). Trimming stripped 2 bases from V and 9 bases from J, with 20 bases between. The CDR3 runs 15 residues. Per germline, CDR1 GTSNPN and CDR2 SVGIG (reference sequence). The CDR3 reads CAWSKGGPGGGEQFF. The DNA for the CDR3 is TGTGCCTGGAGTAAAGGGGGACCAGGCGGCGGTGAGCAGTTCTTC.

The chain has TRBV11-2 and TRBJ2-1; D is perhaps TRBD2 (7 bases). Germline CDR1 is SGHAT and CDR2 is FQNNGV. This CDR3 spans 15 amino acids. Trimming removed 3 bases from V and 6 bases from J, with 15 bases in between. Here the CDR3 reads CASSFLGGLTNEQFF. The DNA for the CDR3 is TGTGCCAGCAGCTTTTTGGGGGGGCTGACCAATGAGCAGTTCTTC.

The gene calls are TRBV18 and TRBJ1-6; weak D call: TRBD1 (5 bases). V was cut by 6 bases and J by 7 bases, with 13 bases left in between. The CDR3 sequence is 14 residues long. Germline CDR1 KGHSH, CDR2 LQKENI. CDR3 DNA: TGTGCCAGCTCCCTCAAGGGGTCCAATTCACCCCTCCACTTT. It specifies CASSLKGSNSPLHF.

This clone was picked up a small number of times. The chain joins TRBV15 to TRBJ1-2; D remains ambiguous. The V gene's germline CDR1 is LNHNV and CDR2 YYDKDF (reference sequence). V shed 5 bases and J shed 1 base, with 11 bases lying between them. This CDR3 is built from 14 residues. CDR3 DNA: TGTGCCACCAGCGGCAGAGGGTTTAACTATGGCTACACCTTC. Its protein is CATSGRGFNYGYTF.

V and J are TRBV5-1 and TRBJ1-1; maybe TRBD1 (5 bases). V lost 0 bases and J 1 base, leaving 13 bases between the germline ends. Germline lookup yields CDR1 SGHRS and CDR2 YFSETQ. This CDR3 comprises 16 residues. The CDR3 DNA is TGCGCCAGCAGCTTGGAGACAGCCATAAGGAACACTGAAGCTTTCTTT. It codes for CASSLETAIRNTEAFF.

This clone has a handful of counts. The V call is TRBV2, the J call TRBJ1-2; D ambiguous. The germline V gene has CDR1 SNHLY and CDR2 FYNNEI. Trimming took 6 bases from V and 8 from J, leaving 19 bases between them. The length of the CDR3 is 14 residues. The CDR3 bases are TGTGCCAGCAGATCGGGTCTCGGTGGTGTAGGCTACACCTTC. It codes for CASRSGLGGVGYTF. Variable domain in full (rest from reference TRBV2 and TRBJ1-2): EPEVTQTPSHQVTQMGQEVILRCVPISNHLYFYWYRQILGQKVEFLVSFYNNEISEKSEIFDDQFSVERPDGSNFTLKIRSTKLEDSAMYFCASRSGLGGVGYTFGSGTRLTVV.

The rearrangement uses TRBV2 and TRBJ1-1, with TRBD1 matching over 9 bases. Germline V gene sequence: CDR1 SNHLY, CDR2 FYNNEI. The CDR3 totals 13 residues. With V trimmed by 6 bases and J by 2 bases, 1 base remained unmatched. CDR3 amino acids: CASRTGGNTEAFF. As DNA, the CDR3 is TGTGCCAGCAGGACAGGGGGTAACACTGAAGCTTTCTTT. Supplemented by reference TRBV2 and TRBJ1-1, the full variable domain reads EPEVTQTPSHQVTQMGQEVILRCVPISNHLYFYWYRQILGQKVEFLVSFYNNEISEKSEIFDDQFSVERPDGSNFTLKIRSTKLEDSAMYFCASRTGGNTEAFFGQGTRLTVV.

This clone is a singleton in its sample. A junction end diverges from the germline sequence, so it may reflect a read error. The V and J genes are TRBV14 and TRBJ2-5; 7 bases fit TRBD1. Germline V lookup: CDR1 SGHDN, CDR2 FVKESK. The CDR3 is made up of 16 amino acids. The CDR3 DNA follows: TGTGCCGGCAGCCATGTGGGACAGAGCGTCCAAGAGACCCAGTACTTC. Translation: CAGSHVGQSVQETQYF.

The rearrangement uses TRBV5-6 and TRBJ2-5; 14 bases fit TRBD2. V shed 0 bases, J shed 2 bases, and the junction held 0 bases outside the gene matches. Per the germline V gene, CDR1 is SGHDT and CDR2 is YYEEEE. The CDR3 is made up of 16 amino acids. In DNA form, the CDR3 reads TGTGCCAGCAGCTTGGGGACTAGCGGGGGGCAAGAGACCCAGTACTTC. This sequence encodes CASSLGTSGGQETQYF.

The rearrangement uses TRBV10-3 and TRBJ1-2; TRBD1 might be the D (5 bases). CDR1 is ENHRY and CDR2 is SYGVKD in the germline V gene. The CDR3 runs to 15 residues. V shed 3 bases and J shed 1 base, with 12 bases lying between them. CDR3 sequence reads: CAISDKGHVNYGYTF. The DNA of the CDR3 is TGTGCCATCAGTGACAAAGGACACGTTAACTATGGCTACACCTTC.

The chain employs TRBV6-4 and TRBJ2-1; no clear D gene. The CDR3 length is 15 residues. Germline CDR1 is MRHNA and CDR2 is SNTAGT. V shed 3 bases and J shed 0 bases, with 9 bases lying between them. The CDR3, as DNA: TGTGCCAGCAGTGATACAGACACCTCCTACAATGAGCAGTTCTTC. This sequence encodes CASSDTDTSYNEQFF.

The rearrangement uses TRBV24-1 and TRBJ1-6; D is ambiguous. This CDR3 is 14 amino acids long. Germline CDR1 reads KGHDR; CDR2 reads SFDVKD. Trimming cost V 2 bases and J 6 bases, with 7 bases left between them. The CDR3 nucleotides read TGTGCCACCAGTGATTCCAGGCTTAATTCACCCCTCCACTTT. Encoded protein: CATSDSRLNSPLHF.

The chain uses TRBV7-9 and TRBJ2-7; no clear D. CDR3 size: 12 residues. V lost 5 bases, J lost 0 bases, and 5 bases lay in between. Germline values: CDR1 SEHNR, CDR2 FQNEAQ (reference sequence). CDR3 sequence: CASSEYSYEQYF. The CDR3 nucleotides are TGTGCCAGCAGCGAGTACTCCTACGAGCAGTACTTC.

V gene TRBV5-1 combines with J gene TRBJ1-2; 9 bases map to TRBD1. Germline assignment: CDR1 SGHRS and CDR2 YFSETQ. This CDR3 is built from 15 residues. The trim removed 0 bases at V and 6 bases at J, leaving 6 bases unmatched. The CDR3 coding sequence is TGCGCCAGCAGCTTGGGGGACAGGGTTAGTGATGGCTACACCTTC. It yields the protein CASSLGDRVSDGYTF.

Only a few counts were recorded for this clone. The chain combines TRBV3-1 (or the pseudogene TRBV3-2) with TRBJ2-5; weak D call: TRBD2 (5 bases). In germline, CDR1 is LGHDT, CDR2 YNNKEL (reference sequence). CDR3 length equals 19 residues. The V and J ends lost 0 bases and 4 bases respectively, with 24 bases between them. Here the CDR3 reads CASSQDFWAPGVGVETQYF. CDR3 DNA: TGTGCCAGCAGCCAAGATTTTTGGGCTCCGGGCGTGGGAGTAGAGACCCAGTACTTC.

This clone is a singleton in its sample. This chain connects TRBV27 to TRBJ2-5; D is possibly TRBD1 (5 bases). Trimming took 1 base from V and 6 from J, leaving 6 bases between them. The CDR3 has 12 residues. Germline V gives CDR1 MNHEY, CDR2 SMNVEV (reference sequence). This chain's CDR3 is CASSLLGQTQYF. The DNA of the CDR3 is TGTGCCAGCAGTTTATTGGGGCAGACCCAGTACTTC.

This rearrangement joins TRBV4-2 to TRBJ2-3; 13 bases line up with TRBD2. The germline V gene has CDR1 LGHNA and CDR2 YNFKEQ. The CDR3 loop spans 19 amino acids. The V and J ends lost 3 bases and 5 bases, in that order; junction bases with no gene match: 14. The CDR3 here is CASSHGSPTGTSGVDTQYF. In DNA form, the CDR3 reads TGTGCCAGCAGCCATGGATCCCCTACCGGGACTAGCGGGGTAGATACGCAGTATTTT.

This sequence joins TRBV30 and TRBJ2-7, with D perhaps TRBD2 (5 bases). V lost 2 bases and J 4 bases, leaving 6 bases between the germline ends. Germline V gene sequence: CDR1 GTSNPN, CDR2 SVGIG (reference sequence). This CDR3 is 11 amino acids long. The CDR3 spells CAWSRGYEQYF. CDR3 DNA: TGTGCCTGGAGTCGGGGATACGAGCAGTACTTC.

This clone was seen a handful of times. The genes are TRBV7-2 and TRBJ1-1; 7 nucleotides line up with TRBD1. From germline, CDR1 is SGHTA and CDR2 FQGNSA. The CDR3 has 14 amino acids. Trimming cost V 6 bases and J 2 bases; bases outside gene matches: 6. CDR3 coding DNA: TGTGCCAGCAGGCGGGACAGACATAACACTGAAGCTTTCTTT. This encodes CASRRDRHNTEAFF.

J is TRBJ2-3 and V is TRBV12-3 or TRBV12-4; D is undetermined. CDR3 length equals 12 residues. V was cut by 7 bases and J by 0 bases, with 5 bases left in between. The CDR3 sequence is CASIRSTDTQYF. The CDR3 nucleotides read TGTGCCAGCATCAGAAGCACAGATACGCAGTATTTT.